This T cell receptor beta chain was identified in a study of early T cells in non-severe SARS-CoV-2 infection. On the study more broadly: With bulk RNA from unsorted whole blood as input, sequencing yielded unpaired chains. Broader study findings: VDJdb matches were skewed toward anti-spike CD8 T cell responses.

The library protocol tagged individual cDNA molecules with unique molecular identifiers. TCRdb re-called the 5' RACE reads through MiXCR, storing one row per CDR3 protein. The sample lists about 88,000 distinct CDR3 sequences, around 14% occurring once. Germline CDR1 reads SGHRS; CDR2 reads YFSETQ. This CDR3 has 15 residues. After removal of 2 bases from V and 1 base from J, the junction contained 1 base not matched to a gene. In regard to this clonotype: The antigen remains unidentified.

The sequence was collected from an adult who was a healthcare worker with PCR-confirmed SARS-CoV-2 infection or an uninfected control (not recorded which). This chain connects TRBV5-1 to TRBJ2-3; 10 positions agree with TRBD2. Sequences were obtained from whole blood. The DNA for the CDR3 is TGCGCCAGCAGCTTCCTAGCGGGGGGCACAGATACGCAGTATTTT. Translating it yields CASSFLAGGTDTQYF.